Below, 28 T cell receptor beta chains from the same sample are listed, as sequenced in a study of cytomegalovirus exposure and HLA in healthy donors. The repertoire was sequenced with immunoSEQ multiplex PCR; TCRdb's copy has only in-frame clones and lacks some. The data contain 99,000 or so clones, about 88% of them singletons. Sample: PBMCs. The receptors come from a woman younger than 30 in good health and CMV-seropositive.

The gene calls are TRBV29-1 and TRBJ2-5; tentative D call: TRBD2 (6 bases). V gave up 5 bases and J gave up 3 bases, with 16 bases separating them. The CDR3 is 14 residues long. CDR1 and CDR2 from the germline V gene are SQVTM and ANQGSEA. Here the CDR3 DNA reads TGCAGCGTTTTAGGGCAGGAGGGGAAAGAGACCCAGTACTTC. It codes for CSVLGQEGKETQYF. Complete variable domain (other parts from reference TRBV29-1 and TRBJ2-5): SAVISQKPSRDICQRGTSLTIQCQVDSQVTMMFWYRQQPGQSLTLIATANQGSEATYESGFVIDKFPISRPNLTFSTLTVSNMSPEDSSIYLCSVLGQEGKETQYFGPGTRLLVL.

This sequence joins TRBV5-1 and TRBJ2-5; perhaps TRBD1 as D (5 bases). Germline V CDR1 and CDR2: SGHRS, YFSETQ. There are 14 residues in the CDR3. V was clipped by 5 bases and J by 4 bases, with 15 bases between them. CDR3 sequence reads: CASSAQGVGETQYF. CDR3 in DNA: TGCGCCAGCAGTGCGCAAGGGGTGGGAGAGACCCAGTACTTC.

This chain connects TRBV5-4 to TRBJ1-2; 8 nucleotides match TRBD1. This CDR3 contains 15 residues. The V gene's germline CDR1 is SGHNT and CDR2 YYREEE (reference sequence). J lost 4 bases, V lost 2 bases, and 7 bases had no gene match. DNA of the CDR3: TGTGCCAGCAGCTTTCGGACAGGGTTAGTCTATGGCTACACCTTC. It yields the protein CASSFRTGLVYGYTF.

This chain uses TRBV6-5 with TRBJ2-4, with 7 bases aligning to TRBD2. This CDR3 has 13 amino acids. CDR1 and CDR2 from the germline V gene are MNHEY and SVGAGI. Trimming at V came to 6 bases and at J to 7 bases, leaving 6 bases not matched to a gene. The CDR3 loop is CASSNEGGNIQYF. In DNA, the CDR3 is TGTGCCAGCAGCAACGAGGGAGGGAACATTCAGTACTTC.

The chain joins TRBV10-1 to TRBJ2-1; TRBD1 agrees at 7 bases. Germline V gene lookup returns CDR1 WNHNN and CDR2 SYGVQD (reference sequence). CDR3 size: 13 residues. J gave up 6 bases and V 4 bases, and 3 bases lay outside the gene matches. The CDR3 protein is CASSGEGANEQFF. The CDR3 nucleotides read TGCGCCAGCAGTGGTGAGGGGGCCAATGAGCAGTTCTTC.

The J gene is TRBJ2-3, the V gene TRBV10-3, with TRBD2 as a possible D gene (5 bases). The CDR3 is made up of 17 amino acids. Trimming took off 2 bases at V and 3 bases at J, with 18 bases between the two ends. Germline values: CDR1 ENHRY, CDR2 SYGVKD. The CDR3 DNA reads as TGTGCCATCAGTGAGGGTGCGGGCCCACCGCGAACAGATACGCAGTATTTT. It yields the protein CAISEGAGPPRTDTQYF.

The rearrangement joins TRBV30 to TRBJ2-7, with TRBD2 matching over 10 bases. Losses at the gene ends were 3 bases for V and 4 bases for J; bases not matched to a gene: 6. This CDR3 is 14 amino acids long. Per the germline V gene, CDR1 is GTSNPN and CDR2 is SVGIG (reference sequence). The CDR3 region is CAWSKASGSYEQYF. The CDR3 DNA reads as TGTGCCTGGAGCAAGGCTAGCGGGAGTTACGAGCAGTACTTC.

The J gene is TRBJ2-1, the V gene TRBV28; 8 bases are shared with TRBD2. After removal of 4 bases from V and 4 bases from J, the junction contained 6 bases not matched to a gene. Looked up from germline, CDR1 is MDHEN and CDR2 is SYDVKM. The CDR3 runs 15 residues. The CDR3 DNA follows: TGTGCCAGCAGTTCCGAGACTAGCGCGTACAATGAGCAGTTCTTC. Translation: CASSSETSAYNEQFF.

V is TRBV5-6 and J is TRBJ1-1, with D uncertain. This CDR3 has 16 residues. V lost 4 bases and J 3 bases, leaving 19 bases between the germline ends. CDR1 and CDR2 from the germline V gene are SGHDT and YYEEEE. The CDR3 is CASSQAPMGRDTEAFF. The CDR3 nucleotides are TGTGCCAGCAGCCAGGCCCCGATGGGGAGGGACACTGAAGCTTTCTTT.

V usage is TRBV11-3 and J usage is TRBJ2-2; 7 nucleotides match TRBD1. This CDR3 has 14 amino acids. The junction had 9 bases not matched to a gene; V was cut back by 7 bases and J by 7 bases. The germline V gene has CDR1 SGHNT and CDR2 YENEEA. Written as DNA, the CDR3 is TGTGCCAGCACCCGAGACAGGGAGAGCGGGGAGCTGTTTTTT. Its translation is CASTRDRESGELFF.

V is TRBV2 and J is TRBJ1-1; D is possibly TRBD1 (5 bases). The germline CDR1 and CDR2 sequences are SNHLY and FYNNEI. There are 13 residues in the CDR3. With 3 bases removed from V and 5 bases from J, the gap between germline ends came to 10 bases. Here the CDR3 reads CASSERGSTEAFF. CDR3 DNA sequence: TGTGCCAGCAGTGAGCGGGGGTCGACTGAAGCTTTCTTT. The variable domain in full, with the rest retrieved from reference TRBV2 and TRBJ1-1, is EPEVTQTPSHQVTQMGQEVILRCVPISNHLYFYWYRQILGQKVEFLVSFYNNEISEKSEIFDDQFSVERPDGSNFTLKIRSTKLEDSAMYFCASSERGSTEAFFGQGTRLTVV.

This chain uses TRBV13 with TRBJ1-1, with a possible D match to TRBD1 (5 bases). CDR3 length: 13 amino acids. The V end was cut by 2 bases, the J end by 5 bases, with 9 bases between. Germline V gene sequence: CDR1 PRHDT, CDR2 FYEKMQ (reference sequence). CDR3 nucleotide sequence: TGTGCCAGCAGCTTAAGGGAGGGGACTGAAGCTTTCTTT. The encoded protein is CASSLREGTEAFF.

In nucleotides, the CDR3 is TGTGCCAGCAACCCGGGACAGGGCTACACTGAAGCTTTCTTT. Protein sequence: CASNPGQGYTEAFF. This chain links TRBV5-8 with TRBJ1-1, with 9 nucleotides matching TRBD1. The CDR3 loop spans 14 amino acids. V lost 6 bases to trimming and J lost 3 bases; unmatched junction nucleotides: 6. The germline V gene encodes CDR1 SGHTS and CDR2 YDEGEE.

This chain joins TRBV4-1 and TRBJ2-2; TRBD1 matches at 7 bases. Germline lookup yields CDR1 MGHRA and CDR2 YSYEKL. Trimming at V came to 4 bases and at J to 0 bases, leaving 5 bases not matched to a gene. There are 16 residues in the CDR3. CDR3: CASSLEGATNTGELFF. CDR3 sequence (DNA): TGCGCCAGCAGCCTAGAGGGGGCCACGAACACCGGGGAGCTGTTTTTT.

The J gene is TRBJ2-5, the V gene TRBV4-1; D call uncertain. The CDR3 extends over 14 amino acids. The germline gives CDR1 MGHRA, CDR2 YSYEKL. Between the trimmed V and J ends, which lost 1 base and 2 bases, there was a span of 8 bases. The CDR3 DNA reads TGCGCCAGCAGCCAAGGTCCAGAACAAGAGACCCAGTACTTC. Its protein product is CASSQGPEQETQYF.

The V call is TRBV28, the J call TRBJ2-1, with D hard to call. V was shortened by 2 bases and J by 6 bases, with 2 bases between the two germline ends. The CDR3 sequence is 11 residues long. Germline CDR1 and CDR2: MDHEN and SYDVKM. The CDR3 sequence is CASSLRNEQFF. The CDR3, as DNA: TGTGCCAGCAGTTTACGCAATGAGCAGTTCTTC.

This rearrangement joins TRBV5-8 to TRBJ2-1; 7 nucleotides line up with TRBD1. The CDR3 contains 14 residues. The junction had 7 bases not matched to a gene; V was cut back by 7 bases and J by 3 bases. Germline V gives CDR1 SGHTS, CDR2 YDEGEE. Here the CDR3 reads CASPSGQDYNEQFF. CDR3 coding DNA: TGTGCCAGCCCTTCCGGACAGGACTACAATGAGCAGTTCTTC.

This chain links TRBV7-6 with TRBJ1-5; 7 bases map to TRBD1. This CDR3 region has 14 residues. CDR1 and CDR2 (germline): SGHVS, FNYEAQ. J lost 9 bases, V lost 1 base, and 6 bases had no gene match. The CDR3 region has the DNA TGTGCCAGCAGCTTAGGGGGCTCAGGGGGGCCCCAGCATTTT. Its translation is CASSLGGSGGPQHF.

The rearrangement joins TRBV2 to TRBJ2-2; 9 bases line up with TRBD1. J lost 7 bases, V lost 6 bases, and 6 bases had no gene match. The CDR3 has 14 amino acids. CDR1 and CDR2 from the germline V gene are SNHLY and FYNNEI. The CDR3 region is CASRGTGSNGELFF. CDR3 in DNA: TGTGCCAGCAGAGGGACAGGGTCCAACGGGGAGCTGTTTTTT.

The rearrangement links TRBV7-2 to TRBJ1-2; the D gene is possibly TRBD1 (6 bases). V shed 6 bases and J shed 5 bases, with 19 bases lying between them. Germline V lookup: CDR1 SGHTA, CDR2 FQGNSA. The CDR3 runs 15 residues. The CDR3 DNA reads TGTGCCAGCAGGGACCCGGGACAAGGACAGTATGGCTACACCTTC. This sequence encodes CASRDPGQGQYGYTF.

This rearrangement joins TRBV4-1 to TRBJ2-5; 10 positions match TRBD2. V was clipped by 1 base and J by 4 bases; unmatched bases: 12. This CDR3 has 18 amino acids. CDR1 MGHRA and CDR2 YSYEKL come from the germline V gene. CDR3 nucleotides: TGCGCCAGCAGCCAAGTTAACATGGGACTAGCGTTGGGAGAGACCCAGTACTTC. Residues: CASSQVNMGLALGETQYF.

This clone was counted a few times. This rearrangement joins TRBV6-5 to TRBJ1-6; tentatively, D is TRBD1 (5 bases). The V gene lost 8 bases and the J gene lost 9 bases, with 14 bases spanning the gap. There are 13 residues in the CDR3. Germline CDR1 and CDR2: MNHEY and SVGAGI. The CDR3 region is CASGTRGVSPLHF. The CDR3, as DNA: TGTGCCAGCGGGACTCGGGGCGTTTCACCCCTCCACTTT.

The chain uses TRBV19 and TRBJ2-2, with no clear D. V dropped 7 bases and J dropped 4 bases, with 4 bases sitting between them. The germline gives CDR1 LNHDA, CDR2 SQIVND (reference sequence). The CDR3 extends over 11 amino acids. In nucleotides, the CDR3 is TGTGCCAGTATCGGCACCGGGGAGCTGTTTTTT. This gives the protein CASIGTGELFF.

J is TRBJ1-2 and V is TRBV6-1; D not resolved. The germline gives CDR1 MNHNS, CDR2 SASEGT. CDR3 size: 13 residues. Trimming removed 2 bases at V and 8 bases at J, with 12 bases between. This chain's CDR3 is CASSERQGRGYTF. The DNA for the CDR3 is TGTGCCAGCAGTGAAAGACAAGGAAGGGGCTACACCTTC.

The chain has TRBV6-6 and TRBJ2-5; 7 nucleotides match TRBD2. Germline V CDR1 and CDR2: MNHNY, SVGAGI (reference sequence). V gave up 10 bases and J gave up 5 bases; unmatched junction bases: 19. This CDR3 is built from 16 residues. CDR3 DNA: TGTGCCACCCGGAACCGAGCCAGGGAGGGGAGGGAGACCCAGTACTTC. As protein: CATRNRAREGRETQYF.

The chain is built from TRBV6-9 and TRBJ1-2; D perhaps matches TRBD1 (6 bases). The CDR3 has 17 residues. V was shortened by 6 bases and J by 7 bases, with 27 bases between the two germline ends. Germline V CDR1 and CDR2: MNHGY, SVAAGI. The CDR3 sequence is CASRTPRDTHRVCGYTF. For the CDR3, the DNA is TGTGCCAGCAGGACCCCACGGGACACCCATCGGGTTTGTGGCTACACCTTC.

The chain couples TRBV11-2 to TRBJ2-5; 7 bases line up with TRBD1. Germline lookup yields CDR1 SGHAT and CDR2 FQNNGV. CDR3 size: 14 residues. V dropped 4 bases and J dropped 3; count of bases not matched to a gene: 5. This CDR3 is CASSYTGTEETQYF. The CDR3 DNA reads TGTGCCAGCAGCTATACCGGGACAGAAGAGACCCAGTACTTC.

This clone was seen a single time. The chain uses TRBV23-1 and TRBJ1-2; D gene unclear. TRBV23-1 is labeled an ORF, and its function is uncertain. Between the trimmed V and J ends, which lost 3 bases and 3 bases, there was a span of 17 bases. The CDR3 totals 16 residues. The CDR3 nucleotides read TGCGCCAGCAGTCACCCAGAGGGAGCCGGGGACTATGGCTACACCTTC. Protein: CASSHPEGAGDYGYTF.